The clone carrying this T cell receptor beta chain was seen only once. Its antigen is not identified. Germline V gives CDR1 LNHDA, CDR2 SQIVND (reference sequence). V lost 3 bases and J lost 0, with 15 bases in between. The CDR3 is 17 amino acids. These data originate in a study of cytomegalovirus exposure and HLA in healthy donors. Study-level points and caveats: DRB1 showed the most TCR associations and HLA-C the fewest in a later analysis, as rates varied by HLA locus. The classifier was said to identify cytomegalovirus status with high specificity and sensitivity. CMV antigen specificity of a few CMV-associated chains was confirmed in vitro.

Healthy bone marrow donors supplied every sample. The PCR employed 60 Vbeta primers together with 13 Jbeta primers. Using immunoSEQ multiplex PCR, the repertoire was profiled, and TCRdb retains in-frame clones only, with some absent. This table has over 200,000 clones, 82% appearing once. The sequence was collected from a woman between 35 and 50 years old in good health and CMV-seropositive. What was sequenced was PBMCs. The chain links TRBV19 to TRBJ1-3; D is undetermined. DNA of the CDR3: TGTGCCAGTAGTATTCGGCACAGCCAAAGCTCTGGAAACACCATATATTTT. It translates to CASSIRHSQSSGNTIYF.